The 26 T cell receptor beta chains listed next were all sequenced from one sample in a study of T cells after yellow fever vaccination. One entry per CDR3 protein, called by TCRdb with MiXCR from the 5' RACE reads. The table includes around 230,000 distinct CDR3 sequences, less than 7.5% detected once. The material was CD4+ T cells sorted from PBMCs, obtained on the day of the yellow fever booster vaccination. The receptor set was obtained from a man younger than 45 who received the YFV17D yellow fever vaccine.

This clonotype was picked up a small number of times. V and J are TRBV10-3 and TRBJ2-3, with TRBD1 matching over 11 bases. Losses at the gene ends were 7 bases for V and 2 bases for J; bases not matched to a gene: 8. This CDR3 spans 16 amino acids. Germline assignment: CDR1 ENHRY and CDR2 SYGVKD. The CDR3 loop is CAIKSKDRGPTDTQYF. Here the CDR3 DNA reads TGTGCCATCAAGTCAAAGGACAGGGGGCCCACAGATACGCAGTATTTT.

This clonotype has a handful of counts. The gene calls are TRBV7-2 and TRBJ2-1, with 8 bases that match TRBD2. The germline gives CDR1 SGHTA, CDR2 FQGNSA. The trim removed 1 base at V and 9 bases at J, leaving 2 bases unmatched. The CDR3 spans 13 residues. CDR3 sequence: CASSLVLAGEQFF. CDR3 coding DNA: TGTGCCAGCAGCTTAGTGCTAGCGGGTGAGCAGTTCTTC.

The gene calls are TRBV7-9 and TRBJ2-4; D may be TRBD1 or TRBD2 (5 bases each). Between the trimmed V and J ends, which lost 5 bases and 4 bases, there was a span of 21 bases. The CDR3 sequence is 17 residues long. Per the germline V gene, CDR1 is SEHNR and CDR2 is FQNEAQ (reference sequence). CDR3: CASSPVGTVSRKNIQYF. The CDR3 DNA is TGTGCCAGCAGCCCGGTTGGGACCGTCTCCAGAAAAAACATTCAGTACTTC.

In its sample, this clonotype was seen a few times. The chain couples TRBV20-1 to TRBJ1-5, with D unclear. Trimming pared 0 bases from V and 0 bases from J, leaving 9 bases between. The CDR3 contains 15 residues. Germline V CDR1 and CDR2: DFQATT, SNEGSKA (reference sequence). In DNA, the CDR3 is TGCAGTGCTAGAGATTCAGATTATAGCAATCAGCCCCAGCATTTT. It yields the protein CSARDSDYSNQPQHF.

The V call is TRBV7-2, the J call TRBJ2-3; a weak D match, TRBD1 (5 bases). Trimming took off 1 base at V and 5 bases at J, with 10 bases between the two ends. The CDR3 loop spans 14 amino acids. The germline CDR1 and CDR2 sequences are SGHTA and FQGNSA. The CDR3 is CASSLVGPIDTQYF. CDR3 DNA sequence: TGTGCCAGCAGCTTAGTGGGGCCGATAGATACGCAGTATTTT.

This clonotype was counted ten times or more. V gene TRBV20-1 combines with J gene TRBJ1-2, with 7 bases aligning to TRBD1. CDR1 is DFQATT, CDR2 SNEGSKA, per germline (reference sequence). The V gene end was trimmed by 7 bases and the J gene end by 1 base; junction bases not matched to a gene: 9. There are 14 residues in the CDR3. The CDR3 region has the DNA TGCAGTGTTCGCCGGGACAGAAATAACTATGGCTACACCTTC. Encoded protein: CSVRRDRNNYGYTF.

This clonotype was seen ten or more times. This chain joins TRBV29-1 and TRBJ1-6; D is perhaps TRBD1 (6 bases). Germline CDR1 SQVTM, CDR2 ANQGSEA. The CDR3 sequence is 14 residues long. V lost 5 bases and J 6 bases, leaving 14 bases between the germline ends. This CDR3 reads CSVTTGSGNSPLHF. The CDR3 DNA sequence: TGCAGCGTTACAACAGGGTCCGGTAATTCACCCCTCCACTTT. The variable domain in full, with the rest retrieved from reference TRBV29-1 and TRBJ1-6, is SAVISQKPSRDICQRGTSLTIQCQVDSQVTMMFWYRQQPGQSLTLIATANQGSEATYESGFVIDKFPISRPNLTFSTLTVSNMSPEDSSIYLCSVTTGSGNSPLHFGNGTRLTVT.

The gene calls are TRBV6-5 and TRBJ2-5; D possibly corresponds to TRBD2 (6 bases). The CDR3 spans 15 residues. The V end lost 0 bases, the J end lost 5 bases, and 13 bases lay between the germline ends. Germline V CDR1 and CDR2: MNHEY, SVGAGI. The CDR3, as DNA: TGTGCCAGCAGTTACTCAGGGGAGGCAAGCGAGACCCAGTACTTC. Protein product: CASSYSGEASETQYF.

The gene calls are TRBV5-1 and TRBJ1-1, with 7 bases matching TRBD1. Losses at the gene ends were 4 bases for V and 3 bases for J; bases not matched to a gene: 9. The V gene's germline CDR1 is SGHRS and CDR2 YFSETQ. The CDR3 is made up of 15 amino acids. CDR3 residues: CASSQGELVDTEAFF. The CDR3, as DNA: TGCGCCAGCAGCCAGGGGGAGTTGGTGGACACTGAAGCTTTCTTT.

This clonotype was observed a handful of times. The chain links TRBV18 to TRBJ1-3; D gene ambiguous. The CDR3 runs to 13 residues. V gave up 2 bases and J gave up 2 bases, with 4 bases separating them. Germline V gene data show CDR1 as KGHSH and CDR2 as LQKENI. DNA for the CDR3: TGTGCCAGCTCACCAGGGACTGGAAACACCATATATTTT. It codes for CASSPGTGNTIYF.

The table lists this clonotype with a few counts. This chain uses TRBV28 with TRBJ1-6, with no clear D. The CDR3 has 15 residues. V was trimmed by 6 bases and J by 13 bases, leaving 22 bases between them. The germline CDR1 and CDR2 sequences are MDHEN and SYDVKM. This chain's CDR3 is CASSQLVVGDHPLHF. The CDR3 coding sequence is TGTGCCAGCAGCCAATTAGTGGTAGGCGACCATCCCCTCCACTTT.

This clonotype was counted ten times or more. The rearrangement uses TRBV20-1 and TRBJ2-7; possible D gene TRBD2, 6 bases. V lost 5 bases, J lost 2 bases, and 16 bases lay in between. This CDR3 is built from 14 residues. Germline CDR1 is DFQATT and CDR2 is SNEGSKA (reference sequence). CDR3 sequence reads: CSAQPGTGAYEQYF. CDR3 DNA: TGCAGTGCTCAACCCGGGACGGGAGCCTACGAGCAGTACTTC.

This clonotype was seen repeatedly, ten times or more. The chain carries TRBV12-3 or TRBV12-4 and TRBJ2-5; 7 bases are a match to TRBD1. V shed 6 bases and J 3 bases; nucleotides not matched to a gene: 13. The CDR3 extends over 16 amino acids. CDR3 coding DNA: TGTGCCAGCAGAGCAACCCCATGGGACAGCGAAGAGACCCAGTACTTC. It translates to CASRATPWDSEETQYF.

This clonotype was seen more than once but under ten times. Here the CDR3 reads CASSPGLGQNTEAFF. The DNA for the CDR3 is TGTGCCAGCTCACCGGGCCTTGGACAGAACACTGAAGCTTTCTTT. The genes are TRBV18 and TRBJ1-1; the D gene is possibly TRBD1 (5 bases). Trimming cost V 3 bases and J 1 base, with 12 bases left between them. Germline values: CDR1 KGHSH, CDR2 LQKENI. The CDR3 covers 15 residues.

In this sample, this clonotype turned up a few times. This chain joins TRBV5-5 and TRBJ1-2; D call uncertain. The CDR3 extends over 15 amino acids. Germline V gives CDR1 SGHKS, CDR2 YYEKEE (reference sequence). Trimming left V 3 bases short and J 5 bases short, with 17 bases between. CDR3 region: CASSSGLTSDYGYTF. The CDR3 DNA is TGTGCCAGCAGCTCGGGGTTGACGTCCGATTATGGCTACACCTTC.

Worth noting for this clonotype: A single base separates this from a much larger clone, so it may be a read error. The chain is built from TRBV27 and TRBJ2-1; TRBD1 might be the D (5 bases). Trimming stripped 0 bases from V and 7 bases from J, with 10 bases between. Germline CDR1 is MNHEY and CDR2 is SMNVEV (reference sequence). The CDR3 is 14 residues long. The CDR3 reads CASSLSLGRNEQFF. As DNA, the CDR3 is TGTGCCAGCAGTTTATCGCTGGGGCGTAATGAGCAGTTCTTC.

This clonotype was observed a handful of times. V and J are TRBV21-1 and TRBJ2-7; TRBD1 was called by the table and not checked on the DNA. TRBV21-1 is described as a pseudogene. This CDR3 region has 14 residues. Written as DNA, the CDR3 is TGTGCCAGCAGCAATTCCCCGGGGGCCTACGAGCAGTACTTC. Translation: CASSNSPGAYEQYF.

The chain carries TRBV28 and TRBJ2-3; a weak D match, TRBD2 (5 bases). V lost 6 bases, J lost 4 bases, and 17 bases lay in between. The CDR3 runs 15 residues. The germline gives CDR1 MDHEN, CDR2 SYDVKM. CDR3 sequence (DNA): TGTGCCAGCAGACTGGCGGGTCTCCTGGCAGATACGCAGTATTTT. This sequence encodes CASRLAGLLADTQYF.

This chain connects TRBV6-2 or TRBV6-3 to TRBJ2-7; D ambiguous. The CDR3 consists of 13 residues. The germline gives CDR1 MNHEY, CDR2 SVGEGT. V gave up 4 bases and J gave up 3 bases, with 10 bases separating them. This CDR3 is CASSCAARYEQYF. The CDR3 coding sequence is TGTGCCAGCAGTTGTGCCGCTCGCTACGAGCAGTACTTC.

This clonotype was counted a few times. The chain recombines TRBV7-2 with TRBJ2-5; D may be TRBD2 (5 bases). V was shortened by 4 bases and J by 9 bases, with 12 bases between the two germline ends. The V gene's germline CDR1 is SGHTA and CDR2 FQGNSA. CDR3 length: 12 amino acids. The CDR3 protein is CASSSPAGAQYF. The CDR3 DNA reads as TGTGCCAGCAGCTCCCCGGCCGGGGCCCAGTACTTC.

Only a few counts were recorded for this clonotype. The chain employs TRBV20-1 and TRBJ1-5, with 7 nucleotides matching TRBD1. The CDR3 runs 14 residues. Germline CDR1 and CDR2: DFQATT and SNEGSKA (reference sequence). V was clipped by 6 bases and J by 0 bases; unmatched bases: 5. CDR3 protein: CSATAGGSNQPQHF. The CDR3 coding sequence is TGCAGTGCCACCGCAGGGGGTAGCAATCAGCCCCAGCATTTT.

This clonotype was counted at least ten times. The gene calls are TRBV5-1 and TRBJ2-7; 15 bases match TRBD2. Germline V gene data show CDR1 as SGHRS and CDR2 as YFSETQ. The CDR3 runs to 15 residues. J lost 6 bases, V lost 1 base, and 2 bases had no gene match. As DNA, the CDR3 is TGCGCCAGCAGCTTGCGGACTAGCGGGAGGGTCGAGCAGTACTTC. Translated: CASSLRTSGRVEQYF.

The rearrangement links TRBV7-9 to TRBJ2-7; 8 bases line up with TRBD2. Germline V CDR1 and CDR2: SEHNR, FQNEAQ (reference sequence). J gave up 1 base and V 5 bases, and 16 bases lay outside the gene matches. This CDR3 spans 18 amino acids. The CDR3 DNA is TGTGCCAGCAGCCCCCCTCTAGGTAGCGGGAAGGGGTCCTACGAGCAGTACTTC. It specifies CASSPPLGSGKGSYEQYF.

The chain employs TRBV20-1 and TRBJ1-2; 9 bases align to TRBD1. V shed 3 bases and J 5 bases; nucleotides not matched to a gene: 10. The CDR3 has 15 amino acids. The germline V gene encodes CDR1 DFQATT and CDR2 SNEGSKA (reference sequence). CDR3 residues: CSARQAGTGLYGYTF. The CDR3 region has the DNA TGCAGTGCTAGGCAAGCGGGGACAGGGTTATATGGCTACACCTTC.

This clonotype was counted ten times or more. The chain employs TRBV7-9 and TRBJ2-7; 7 bases fit TRBD2. CDR1 and CDR2 from the germline V gene are SEHNR and FQNEAQ (reference sequence). Trimming removed 4 bases from V and 7 bases from J; junction bases left unmatched: 10. The CDR3 length is 14 residues. CDR3: CASSSSGVPLEQYF. The CDR3 nucleotides are TGTGCCAGCAGCTCTAGCGGAGTACCACTAGAGCAGTACTTC.

The chain employs TRBV20-1 and TRBJ1-3; 8 nucleotides line up with TRBD1. The CDR3 extends over 18 amino acids. CDR1 is DFQATT and CDR2 is SNEGSKA in the germline V gene (reference sequence). V lost 6 bases, J lost 2 bases, and 18 bases stayed unmatched. This CDR3 reads CSALPGQGNNEAGNTIYF. As DNA, the CDR3 is TGCAGTGCCCTTCCAGGACAGGGAAATAATGAAGCTGGAAACACCATATATTTT.